The T cell receptor beta chain described here comes from a study of blood T cell repertoires in COVID-19. The ends lost 7 bases at V and 5 bases at J; junction bases unmatched: 13. The V gene's germline CDR1 is LNHDA and CDR2 SQIVND (reference sequence). The CDR3 has 16 amino acids. Method: immunoSEQ multiplex PCR; TCRdb's copy keeps in-frame clones and lacks some. The table shows more than 250,000 clones, with around 87% occurring only once. Input material: PBMCs or T cells enriched from blood (not recorded which). The sequence derives from a young woman with acute COVID-19. V and J are TRBV19 and TRBJ1-4; 7 bases match TRBD1. CDR3 residues: CASTWAGQRTNEKLFF. The CDR3 nucleotides are TGTGCCAGTACTTGGGCGGGACAGCGGACCAATGAAAAACTGTTTTTT.